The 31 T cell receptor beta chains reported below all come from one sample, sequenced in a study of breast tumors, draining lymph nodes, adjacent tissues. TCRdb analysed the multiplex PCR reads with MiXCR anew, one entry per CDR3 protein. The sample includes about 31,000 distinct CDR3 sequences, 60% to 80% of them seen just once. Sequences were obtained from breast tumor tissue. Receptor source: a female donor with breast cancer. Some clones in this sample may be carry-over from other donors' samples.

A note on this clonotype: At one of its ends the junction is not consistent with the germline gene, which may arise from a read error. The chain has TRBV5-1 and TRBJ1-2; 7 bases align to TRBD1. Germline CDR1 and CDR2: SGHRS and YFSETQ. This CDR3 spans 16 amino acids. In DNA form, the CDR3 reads TGCGTCAGCAGCTTGGACGGACAGGCTTTCGTCCAGGGCTACACCTTC. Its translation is CVSSLDGQAFVQGYTF.

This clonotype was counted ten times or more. Here the CDR3 reads CASSLTGQGGNQPQHF. The CDR3 DNA reads TGTGCCAGCAGTTTAACGGGACAGGGGGGGAATCAGCCCCAGCATTTT. The genes are TRBV28 and TRBJ1-5, with 11 bases fitting TRBD1. V was clipped by 2 bases and J by 4 bases; unmatched bases: 4. The CDR3 spans 16 residues. Germline CDR1 MDHEN, CDR2 SYDVKM.

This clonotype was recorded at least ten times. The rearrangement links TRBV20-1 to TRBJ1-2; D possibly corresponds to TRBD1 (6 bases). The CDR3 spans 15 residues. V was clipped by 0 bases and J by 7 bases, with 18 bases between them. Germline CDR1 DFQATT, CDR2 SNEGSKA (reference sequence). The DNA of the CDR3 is TGCAGTGCTAGAGATAAGATTGTGGGAGGGGGTGGCTACACCTTC. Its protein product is CSARDKIVGGGGYTF.

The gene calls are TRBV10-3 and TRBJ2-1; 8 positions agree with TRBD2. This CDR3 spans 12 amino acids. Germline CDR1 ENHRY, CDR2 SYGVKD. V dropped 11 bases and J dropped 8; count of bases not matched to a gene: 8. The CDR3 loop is CASWGGRHEQFF. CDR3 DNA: TGTGCCTCCTGGGGCGGGAGGCATGAGCAGTTCTTC.

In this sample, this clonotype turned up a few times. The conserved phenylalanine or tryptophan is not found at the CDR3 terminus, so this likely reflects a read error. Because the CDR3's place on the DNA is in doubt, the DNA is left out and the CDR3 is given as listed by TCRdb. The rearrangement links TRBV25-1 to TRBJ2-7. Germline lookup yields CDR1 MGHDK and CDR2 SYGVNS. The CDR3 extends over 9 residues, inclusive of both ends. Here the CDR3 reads CASSELWRL.

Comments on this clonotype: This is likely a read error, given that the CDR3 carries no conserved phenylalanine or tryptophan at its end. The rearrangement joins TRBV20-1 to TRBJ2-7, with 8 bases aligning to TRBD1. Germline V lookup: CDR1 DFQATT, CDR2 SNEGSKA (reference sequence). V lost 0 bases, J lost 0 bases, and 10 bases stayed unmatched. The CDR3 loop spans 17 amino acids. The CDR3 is CSARELFGQGLSYEQYY. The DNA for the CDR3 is TGCAGTGCTAGAGAACTGTTCGGACAGGGCCTCTCCTACGAGCAGTACTAC.

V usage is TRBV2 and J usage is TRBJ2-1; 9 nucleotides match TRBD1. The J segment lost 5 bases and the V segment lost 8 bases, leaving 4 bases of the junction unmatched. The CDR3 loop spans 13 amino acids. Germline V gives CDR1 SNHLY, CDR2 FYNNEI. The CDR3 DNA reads TGTGCCAGCGCCGGGGACAGGGACAATGAGCAGTTCTTC. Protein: CASAGDRDNEQFF.

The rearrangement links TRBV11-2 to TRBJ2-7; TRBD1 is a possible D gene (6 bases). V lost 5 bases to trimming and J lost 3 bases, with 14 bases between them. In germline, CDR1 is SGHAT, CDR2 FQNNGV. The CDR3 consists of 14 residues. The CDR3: CASSTGQLDYEQYF. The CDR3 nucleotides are TGTGCCAGCAGCACCGGACAGCTTGACTACGAGCAGTACTTC.

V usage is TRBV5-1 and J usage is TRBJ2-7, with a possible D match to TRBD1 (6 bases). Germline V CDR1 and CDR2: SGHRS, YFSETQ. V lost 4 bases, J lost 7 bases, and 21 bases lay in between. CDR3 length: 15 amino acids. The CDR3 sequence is CASSPYSDRSPEQYF. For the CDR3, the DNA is TGCGCCAGCAGCCCCTACTCGGACAGATCCCCGGAGCAGTACTTC.

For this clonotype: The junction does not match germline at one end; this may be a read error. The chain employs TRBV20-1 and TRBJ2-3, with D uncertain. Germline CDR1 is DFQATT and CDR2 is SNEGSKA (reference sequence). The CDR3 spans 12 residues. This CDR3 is CSARLSTDTPYF. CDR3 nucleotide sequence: TGCAGTGCTAGACTCAGCACAGATACGCCGTATTTT.

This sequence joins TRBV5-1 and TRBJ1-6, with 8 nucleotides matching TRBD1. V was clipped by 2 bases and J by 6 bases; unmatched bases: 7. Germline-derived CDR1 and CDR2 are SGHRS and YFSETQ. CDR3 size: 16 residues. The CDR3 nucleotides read TGCGCCAGCAGCTTAGGGCCAGGGGGCCTTAATTCACCCCTCCACTTT. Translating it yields CASSLGPGGLNSPLHF.

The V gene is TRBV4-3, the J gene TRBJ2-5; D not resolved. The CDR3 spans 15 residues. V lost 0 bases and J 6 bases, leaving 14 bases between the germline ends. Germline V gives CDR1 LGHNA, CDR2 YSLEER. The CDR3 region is CASSQETGSLKTQYF. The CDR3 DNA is TGCGCCAGCAGCCAAGAGACGGGTAGTTTGAAGACCCAGTACTTC.

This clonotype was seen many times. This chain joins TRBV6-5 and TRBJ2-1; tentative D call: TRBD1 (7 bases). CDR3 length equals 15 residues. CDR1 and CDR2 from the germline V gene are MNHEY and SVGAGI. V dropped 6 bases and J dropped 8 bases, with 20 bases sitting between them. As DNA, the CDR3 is TGTGCCAGCAGCCCCAGGGGGAGGTTGGTGGATGAGCAGTTCTTC. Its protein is CASSPRGRLVDEQFF.

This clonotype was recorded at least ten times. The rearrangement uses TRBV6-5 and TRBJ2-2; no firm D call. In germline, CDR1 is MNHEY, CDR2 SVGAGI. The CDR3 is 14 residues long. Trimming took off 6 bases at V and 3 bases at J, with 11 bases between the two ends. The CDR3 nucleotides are TGTGCCAGCAGGCCCGACACTTACACCGGGGAGCTGTTTTTT. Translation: CASRPDTYTGELFF.

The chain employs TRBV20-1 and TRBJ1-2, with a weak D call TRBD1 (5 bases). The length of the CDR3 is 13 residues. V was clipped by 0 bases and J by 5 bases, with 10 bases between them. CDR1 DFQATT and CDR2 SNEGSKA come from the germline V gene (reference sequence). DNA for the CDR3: TGCAGTGCTAGAGATCTAGACAGTTATGGCTACACCTTC. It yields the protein CSARDLDSYGYTF.

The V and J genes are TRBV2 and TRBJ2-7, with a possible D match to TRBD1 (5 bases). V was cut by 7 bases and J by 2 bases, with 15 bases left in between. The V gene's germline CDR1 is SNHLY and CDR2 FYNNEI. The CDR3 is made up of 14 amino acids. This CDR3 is CASKRSGNTYEQYF. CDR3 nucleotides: TGTGCCAGCAAACGGTCAGGGAATACCTACGAGCAGTACTTC.

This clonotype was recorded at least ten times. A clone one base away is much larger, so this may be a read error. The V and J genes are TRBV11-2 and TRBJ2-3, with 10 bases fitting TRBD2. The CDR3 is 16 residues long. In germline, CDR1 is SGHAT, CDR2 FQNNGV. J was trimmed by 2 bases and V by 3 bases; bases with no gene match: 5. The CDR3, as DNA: TGTGCCAGCAGCTTCGGACTAGCGGCACCCACAGATACGCAGTATTTT. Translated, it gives CASSFGLAAPTDTQYF.

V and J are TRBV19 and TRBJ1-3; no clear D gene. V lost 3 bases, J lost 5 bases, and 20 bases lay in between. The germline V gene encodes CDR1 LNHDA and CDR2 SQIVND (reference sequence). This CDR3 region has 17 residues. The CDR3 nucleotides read TGTGCCAGTAGTATCCTTACCACGGCAGTCACTAGAAACACCATATATTTT. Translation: CASSILTTAVTRNTIYF.

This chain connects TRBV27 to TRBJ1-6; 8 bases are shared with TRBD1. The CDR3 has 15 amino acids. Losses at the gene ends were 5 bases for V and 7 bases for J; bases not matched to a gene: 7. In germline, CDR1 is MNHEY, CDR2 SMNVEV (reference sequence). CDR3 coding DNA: TGTGCCAGCAGTCAGACAGGGGCTGTAAATTCACCCCTCCACTTT. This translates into CASSQTGAVNSPLHF.

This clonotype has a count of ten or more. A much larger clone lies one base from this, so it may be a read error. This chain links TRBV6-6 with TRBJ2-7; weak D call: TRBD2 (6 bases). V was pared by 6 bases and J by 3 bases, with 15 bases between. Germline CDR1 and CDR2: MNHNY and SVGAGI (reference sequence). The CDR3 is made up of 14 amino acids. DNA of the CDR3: TGTGCCAGCAGGCGGGAATCGGGAGACTACGAGCAGTACTTC. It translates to CASRRESGDYEQYF.

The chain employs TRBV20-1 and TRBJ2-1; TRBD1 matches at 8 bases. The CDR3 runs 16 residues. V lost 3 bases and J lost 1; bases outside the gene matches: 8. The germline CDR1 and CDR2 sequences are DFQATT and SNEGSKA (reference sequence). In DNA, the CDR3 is TGCAGTGCTAGGGCACAGGGGGGCCAGTCCTACAATGAGCAGTTCTTC. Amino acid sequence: CSARAQGGQSYNEQFF.

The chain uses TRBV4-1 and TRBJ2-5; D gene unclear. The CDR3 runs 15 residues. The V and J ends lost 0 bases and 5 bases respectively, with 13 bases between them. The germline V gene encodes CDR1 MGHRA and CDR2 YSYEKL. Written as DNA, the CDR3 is TGCGCCAGCAGCCAAGAAATCGGTCCCCATGAGACCCAGTACTTC. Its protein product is CASSQEIGPHETQYF.

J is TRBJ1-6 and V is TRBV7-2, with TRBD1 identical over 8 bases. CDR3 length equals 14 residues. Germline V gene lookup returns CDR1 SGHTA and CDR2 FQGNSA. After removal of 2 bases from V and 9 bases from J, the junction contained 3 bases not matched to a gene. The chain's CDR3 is CASSLQGARSPLHF. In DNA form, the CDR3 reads TGTGCCAGCAGCTTACAGGGGGCGCGTTCACCCCTCCACTTT.

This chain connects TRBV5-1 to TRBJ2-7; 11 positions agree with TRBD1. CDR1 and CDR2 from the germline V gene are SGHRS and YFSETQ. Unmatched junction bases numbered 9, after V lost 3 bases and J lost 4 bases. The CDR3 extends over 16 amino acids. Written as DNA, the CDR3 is TGCGCCAGCAGCTCCGGGACAGGGGGTTTTCGGTACGAGCAGTACTTC. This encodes CASSSGTGGFRYEQYF.

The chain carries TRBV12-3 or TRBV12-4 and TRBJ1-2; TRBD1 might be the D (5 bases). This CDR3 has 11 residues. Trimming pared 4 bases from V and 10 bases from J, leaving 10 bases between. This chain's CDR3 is CASSYVRDYTF. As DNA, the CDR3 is TGTGCCAGCAGTTATGTCAGGGACTACACCTTC.

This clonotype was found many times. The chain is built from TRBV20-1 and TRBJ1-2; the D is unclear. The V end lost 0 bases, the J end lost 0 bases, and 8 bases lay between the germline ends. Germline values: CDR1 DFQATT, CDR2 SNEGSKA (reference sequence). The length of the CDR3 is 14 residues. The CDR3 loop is CSARDNRANYGYTF. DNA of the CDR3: TGCAGTGCTAGAGATAATCGGGCTAACTATGGCTACACCTTC.

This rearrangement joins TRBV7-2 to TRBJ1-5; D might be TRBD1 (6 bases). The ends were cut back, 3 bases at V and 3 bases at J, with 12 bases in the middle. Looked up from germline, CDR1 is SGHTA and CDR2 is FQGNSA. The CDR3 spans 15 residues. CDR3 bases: TGTGCCAGCAGCTTGGGCGGGGGCAACAATCAGCCCCAGCATTTT. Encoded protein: CASSLGGGNNQPQHF.

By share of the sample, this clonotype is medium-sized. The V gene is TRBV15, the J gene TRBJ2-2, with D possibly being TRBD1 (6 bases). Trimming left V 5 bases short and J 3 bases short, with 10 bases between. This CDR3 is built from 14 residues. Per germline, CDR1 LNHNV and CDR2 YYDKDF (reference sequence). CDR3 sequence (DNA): TGTGCCACCAGCCCGGACAGTTACACCGGGGAGCTGTTTTTT. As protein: CATSPDSYTGELFF.

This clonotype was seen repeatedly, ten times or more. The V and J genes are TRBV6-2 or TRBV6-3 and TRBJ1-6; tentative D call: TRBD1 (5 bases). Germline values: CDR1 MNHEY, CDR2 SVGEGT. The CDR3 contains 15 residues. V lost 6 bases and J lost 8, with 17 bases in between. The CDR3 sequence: CASSIYGGKDSPLHF. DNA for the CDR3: TGTGCCAGCAGCATCTATGGGGGGAAAGATTCACCCCTCCACTTT.

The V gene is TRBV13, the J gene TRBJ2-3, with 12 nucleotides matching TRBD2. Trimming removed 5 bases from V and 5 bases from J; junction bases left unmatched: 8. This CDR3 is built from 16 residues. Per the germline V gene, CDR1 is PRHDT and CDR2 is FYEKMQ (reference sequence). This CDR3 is CASSVPSGGAQDTQYF. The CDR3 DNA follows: TGTGCCAGCAGCGTCCCTAGCGGGGGGGCCCAAGATACGCAGTATTTT.

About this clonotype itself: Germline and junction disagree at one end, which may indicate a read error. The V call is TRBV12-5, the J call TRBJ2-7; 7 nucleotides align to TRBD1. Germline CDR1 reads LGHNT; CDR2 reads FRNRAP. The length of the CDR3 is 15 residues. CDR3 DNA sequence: TGTGCCAGCGGTCTCAGGGGACAGCGATCCAATGAGCAGTGCTTC. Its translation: CASGLRGQRSNEQCF.